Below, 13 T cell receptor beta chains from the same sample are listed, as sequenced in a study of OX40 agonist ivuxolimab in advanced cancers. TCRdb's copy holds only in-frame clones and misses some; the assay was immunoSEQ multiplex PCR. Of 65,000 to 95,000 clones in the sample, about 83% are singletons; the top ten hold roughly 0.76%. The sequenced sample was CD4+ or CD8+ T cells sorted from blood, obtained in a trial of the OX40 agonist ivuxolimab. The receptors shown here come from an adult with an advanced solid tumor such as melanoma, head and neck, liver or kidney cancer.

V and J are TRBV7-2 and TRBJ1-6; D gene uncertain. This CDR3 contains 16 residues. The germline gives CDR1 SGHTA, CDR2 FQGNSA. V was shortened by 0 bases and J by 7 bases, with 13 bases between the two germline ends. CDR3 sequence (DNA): TGTGCCAGCAGCTTAGCGCAAGGTGCGTCGAATTCACCCCTCCACTTT. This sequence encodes CASSLAQGASNSPLHF.

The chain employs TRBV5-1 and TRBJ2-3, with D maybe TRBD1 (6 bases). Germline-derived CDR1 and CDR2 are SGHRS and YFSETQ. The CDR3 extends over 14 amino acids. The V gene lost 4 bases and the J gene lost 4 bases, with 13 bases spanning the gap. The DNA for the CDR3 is TGCGCCAGCAGCATCGCGCAGGGGCCAGATACGCAGTATTTT. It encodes CASSIAQGPDTQYF.

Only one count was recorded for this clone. CDR3 region: CASSGRDEQYF. The CDR3 nucleotides are TGTGCCAGCTCTGGAAGGGACGAGCAGTACTTC. This chain connects TRBV7-2 to TRBJ2-7; D remains unclear. The CDR3 consists of 11 residues. Germline V lookup: CDR1 SGHTA, CDR2 FQGNSA. Trimming stripped 8 bases from V and 5 bases from J, with 10 bases between. The whole variable domain, filled in from reference TRBV7-2 and TRBJ2-7, reads GAGVSQSPSNKVTEKGKDVELRCDPISGHTALYWYRQSLGQGLEFLIYFQGNSAPDKSGLPSDRFSAERTGGSVSTLTIQRTQQEDSAVYLCASSGRDEQYFGPGTRLTVT.

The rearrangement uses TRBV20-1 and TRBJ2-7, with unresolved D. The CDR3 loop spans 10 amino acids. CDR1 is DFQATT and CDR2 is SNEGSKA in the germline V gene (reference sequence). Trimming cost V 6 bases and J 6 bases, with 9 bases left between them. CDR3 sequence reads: CSAGPVEQYF. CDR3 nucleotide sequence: TGCAGTGCCGGGCCTGTCGAGCAGTACTTC.

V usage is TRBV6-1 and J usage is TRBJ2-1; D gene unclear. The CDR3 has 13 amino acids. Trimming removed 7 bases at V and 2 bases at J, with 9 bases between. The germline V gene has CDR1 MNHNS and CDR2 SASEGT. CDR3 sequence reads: CASKTLTYNEQFF. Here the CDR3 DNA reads TGTGCCAGCAAGACTCTAACCTACAATGAGCAGTTCTTC.

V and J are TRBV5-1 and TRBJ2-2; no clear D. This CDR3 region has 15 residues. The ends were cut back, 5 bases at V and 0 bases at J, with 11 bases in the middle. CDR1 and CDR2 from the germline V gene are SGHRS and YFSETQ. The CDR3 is CASRETAANTGELFF. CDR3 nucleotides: TGCGCCAGCAGAGAGACGGCCGCGAACACCGGGGAGCTGTTTTTT.

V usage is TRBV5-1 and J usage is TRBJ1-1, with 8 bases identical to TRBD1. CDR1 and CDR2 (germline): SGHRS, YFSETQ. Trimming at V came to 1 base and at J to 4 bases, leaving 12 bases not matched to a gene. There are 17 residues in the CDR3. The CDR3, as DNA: TGCGCCAGCAGCTTGACCGGGGACAGGAGGGTCCGCACTGAAGCTTTCTTT. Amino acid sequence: CASSLTGDRRVRTEAFF.

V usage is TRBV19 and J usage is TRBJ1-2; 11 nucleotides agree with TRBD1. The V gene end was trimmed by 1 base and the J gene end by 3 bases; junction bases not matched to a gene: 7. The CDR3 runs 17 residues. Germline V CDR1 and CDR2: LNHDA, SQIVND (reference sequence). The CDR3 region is CASSIGRTGGLYYGYTF. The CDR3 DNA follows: TGTGCCAGTAGTATAGGTAGGACAGGGGGCTTGTACTATGGCTACACCTTC.

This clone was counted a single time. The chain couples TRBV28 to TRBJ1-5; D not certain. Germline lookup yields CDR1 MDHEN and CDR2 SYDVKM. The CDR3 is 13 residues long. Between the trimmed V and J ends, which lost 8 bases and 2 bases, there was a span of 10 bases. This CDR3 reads CASSVMGNQPQHF. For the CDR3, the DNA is TGTGCCAGCTCCGTCATGGGCAATCAGCCCCAGCATTTT.

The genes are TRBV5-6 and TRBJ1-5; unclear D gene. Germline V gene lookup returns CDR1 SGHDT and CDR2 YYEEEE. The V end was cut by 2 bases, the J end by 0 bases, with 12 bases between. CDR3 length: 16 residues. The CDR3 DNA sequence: TGTGCCAGCAGCTTCGCTGGGGTGGATAGCAATCAGCCCCAGCATTTT. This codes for CASSFAGVDSNQPQHF.

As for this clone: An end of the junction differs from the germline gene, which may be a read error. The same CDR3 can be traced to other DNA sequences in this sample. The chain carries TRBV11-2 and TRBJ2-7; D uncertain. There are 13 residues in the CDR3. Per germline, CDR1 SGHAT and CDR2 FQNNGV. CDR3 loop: CASSRVSRGEQYF. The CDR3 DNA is TGTGCCAGCAGCCGTGTGTCCAGAGGCGAGCAGTATTTC.

DNA of the CDR3: TGTGCCAGCAGCTTATTTAACAGGGGAAATAATTCACCCCTCCACTTT. This gives the protein CASSLFNRGNNSPLHF. This chain joins TRBV7-6 and TRBJ1-6, with 7 bases identical to TRBD1. The CDR3 runs 16 residues. The J segment lost 5 bases and the V segment lost 2 bases, leaving 6 bases of the junction unmatched. Per germline, CDR1 SGHVS and CDR2 FNYEAQ.

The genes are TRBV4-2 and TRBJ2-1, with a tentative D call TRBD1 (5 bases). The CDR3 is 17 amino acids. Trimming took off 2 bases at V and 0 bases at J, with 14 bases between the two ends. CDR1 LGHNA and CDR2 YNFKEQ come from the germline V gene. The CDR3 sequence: CASSQQDSVNSYNEQFF. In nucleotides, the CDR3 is TGTGCCAGCAGCCAACAAGACAGCGTAAACTCCTACAATGAGCAGTTCTTC.